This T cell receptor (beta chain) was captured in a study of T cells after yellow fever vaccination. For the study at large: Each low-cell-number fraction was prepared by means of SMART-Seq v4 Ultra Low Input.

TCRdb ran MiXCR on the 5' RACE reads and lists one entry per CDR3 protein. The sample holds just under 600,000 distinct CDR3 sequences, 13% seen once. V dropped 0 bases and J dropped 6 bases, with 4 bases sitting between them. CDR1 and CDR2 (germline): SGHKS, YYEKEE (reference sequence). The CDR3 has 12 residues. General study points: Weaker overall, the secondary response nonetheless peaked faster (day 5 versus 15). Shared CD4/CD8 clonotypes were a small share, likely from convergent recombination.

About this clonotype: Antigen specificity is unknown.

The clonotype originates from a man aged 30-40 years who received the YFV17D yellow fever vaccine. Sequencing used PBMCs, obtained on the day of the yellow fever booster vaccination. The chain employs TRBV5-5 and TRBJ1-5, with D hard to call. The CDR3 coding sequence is TGTGCCAGCAGCTTGGCTGCTCAGCCCCAGCATTTT. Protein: CASSLAAQPQHF.